This paragraph covers one TCR beta chain sequence. Its antigen remains unknown. These data come from a study of post-analysis software for immune sequencing data. Study-level information: Some patients lacked subtype; others had relapsing-remitting, secondary progressive or progressive-relapsing disease. Study results and caveats: About five TRBV segments were more frequent in patients than controls; TRBV5-6, TRBV5-1 and TRBV20-1 belonged to this group. F measure showed strong co-clustering of same-batch samples.

TCR beta libraries were prepared from cDNA with unique molecular identifiers. From about 0.98 to 11 million T cells, around 500,000 cDNA molecules were obtained. A single record per CDR3 protein comes from TCRdb applying MiXCR to the PCR reads. The sample yields about 540,000 distinct CDR3 sequences, around a third seen once. The germline V gene has CDR1 DFQATT and CDR2 SNEGSKA (reference sequence). This CDR3 contains 15 residues. V lost 6 bases, J lost 6 bases, and 12 bases stayed unmatched. Sequenced material: blood. The V call is TRBV20-1, the J call TRBJ1-5; 9 bases map to TRBD1. The clonotype originates from a girl younger than 18 with multiple sclerosis. This CDR3 reads CSARPLGQGSQPQHF. In nucleotides, the CDR3 is TGCAGTGCCAGACCCCTGGGACAGGGCTCTCAGCCCCAGCATTTT.